This TCR beta chain was sequenced for a study of PD-L1 blockade in urothelial cancer. At the level of the study: At 3 weeks (second dose) and 6 weeks after starting treatment, blood was analyzed.

In the case of this clone: Its antigen is still unknown.

This table comes from immunoSEQ multiplex PCR, and its TCRdb copy is limited to in-frame clones, with some not included. The table lists tens of thousands of clones, around 90% of them singletons. Study conclusions and caveats: Blood TCR clonality below the median before treatment was a predictor of better survival.

Patients were living with locally advanced or metastatic urothelial carcinoma. After removal of 4 bases from V and 8 bases from J, the junction contained 11 bases not matched to a gene. Germline V gives CDR1 LNHDA, CDR2 SQIVND (reference sequence). CDR3 length: 16 amino acids. This sequence was found in a woman aged 65 to 85 with urothelial cancer. The specimen was PBMCs, collected around atezolizumab (anti-PD-L1) treatment. The chain carries TRBV19 and TRBJ2-1; 10 bases map to TRBD2. The CDR3 DNA is TGTGCCAGTAGTACCTTAGCGGGGGGAGGGTTCCATGAGCAGTTCTTC. Protein product: CASSTLAGGGFHEQFF.